The rows below give T cell receptor beta chains drawn from one sample of a study of blood T cells in healthy people across ages. MiXCR was run by TCRdb on the 5' RACE reads, yielding one entry per CDR3 protein. The sample includes approximately 690,000 distinct CDR3 sequences, 35% to 50% of them seen just once. Sequencing was carried out using blood. Receptor source: a man of 80 years or more in good health. Each CDR3 is given with its conserved first and last residue. The D gene is left open where the match is weak. The listing skips clone size in some rows; elsewhere it reads once, few, many or a size class.

abundance: many; d_gene: TRBD2; v_gene: TRBV9; j_gene: TRBJ2-1; CDR3aa: CASSVATSGQNNEQFF; CDR3nt: TGTGCCAGCAGCGTAGCGACTAGCGGGCAGAACAATGAGCAGTTCTTC
abundance: few; d_gene: TRBD2; v_gene: TRBV7-8; j_gene: TRBJ2-3; CDR3aa: CASGRLARWDTQYF; CDR3nt: TGTGCCAGCGGAAGACTAGCGCGGTGGGATACGCAGTATTTT
abundance: many; d_gene: TRBD2; v_gene: TRBV29-1; j_gene: TRBJ2-1; CDR3aa: CSVASLAGGPANEQFF; CDR3nt: TGCAGCGTTGCTTCATTAGCGGGAGGGCCGGCCAATGAGCAGTTCTTC
abundance: -; d_gene: -; v_gene: TRBV6-2/TRBV6-3; j_gene: TRBJ1-5; CDR3aa: CASSYRQRSNQPQHF; CDR3nt: TGTGCCAGCAGTTACAGGCAGCGGTCGAATCAGCCCCAGCATTTT
abundance: many; d_gene: TRBD1; v_gene: TRBV10-2; j_gene: TRBJ2-1; CDR3aa: CASSVRAGGYNEQFF; CDR3nt: TGCGCCAGCAGTGTCAGGGCAGGGGGCTACAATGAGCAGTTCTTC
abundance: -; d_gene: -; v_gene: TRBV7-2; j_gene: TRBJ2-1; CDR3aa: CASSPSGAKYEQFF; CDR3nt: TGTGCCAGCAGCCCCTCGGGGGCCAAGTATGAGCAGTTCTTC
abundance: few; d_gene: -; v_gene: TRBV20-1; j_gene: TRBJ2-3; CDR3aa: CSASSLGGVDTQYF; CDR3nt: TGCAGTGCTAGCTCACTAGGGGGGGTAGATACGCAGTATTTT
abundance: few; d_gene: TRBD1; v_gene: TRBV5-1; j_gene: TRBJ2-1; CDR3aa: CASSLAPGQGTSYNEQFF; CDR3nt: TGCGCCAGCAGCTTGGCTCCGGGACAGGGGACCTCCTACAATGAGCAGTTCTTC
abundance: -; d_gene: -; v_gene: TRBV9; j_gene: TRBJ1-6; CDR3aa: CASSPRLEPYNSPLHF; CDR3nt: TGTGCCAGCAGCCCCAGATTAGAACCCTATAATTCACCCCTCCACTTT
abundance: few; d_gene: -; v_gene: TRBV6-6; j_gene: TRBJ2-3; CDR3aa: CASSGGRMIDTQYF; CDR3nt: TGTGCCAGCAGCGGCGGAAGGATGATAGATACGCAGTATTTT
abundance: -; d_gene: TRBD1; v_gene: TRBV4-3; j_gene: TRBJ1-1; CDR3aa: CASSTQGLNEAFF; CDR3nt: TGCGCCAGCAGCACACAGGGGCTGAATGAAGCTTTCTTT
abundance: -; d_gene: TRBD2; v_gene: TRBV11-2; j_gene: TRBJ2-1; CDR3aa: CASGTSGRASSYNEQFF; CDR3nt: TGTGCCAGCGGGACTAGCGGGAGGGCCAGCTCCTACAATGAGCAGTTCTTC
abundance: few; d_gene: -; v_gene: TRBV12-3/TRBV12-4; j_gene: TRBJ1-2; CDR3aa: CASTNGYGYTF; CDR3nt: TGTGCCAGCACTAACGGCTATGGCTACACCTTC
abundance: -; d_gene: -; v_gene: TRBV11-2; j_gene: TRBJ2-1; CDR3aa: CASSLGLLINEQFF; CDR3nt: TGTGCCAGCAGCCTGGGACTCCTCATCAATGAGCAGTTCTTC
abundance: few; d_gene: TRBD2; v_gene: TRBV7-9; j_gene: TRBJ2-3; CDR3aa: CASSPTSGGQGTDTQYF; CDR3nt: TGTGCCAGCAGTCCGACTAGCGGAGGACAGGGCACAGATACGCAGTATTTT
abundance: -; d_gene: -; v_gene: TRBV7-2; j_gene: TRBJ1-1; CDR3aa: CASSLDVGRNTEAFF; CDR3nt: TGTGCCAGCAGCTTAGATGTAGGTCGGAACACTGAAGCTTTCTTT
abundance: few; d_gene: -; v_gene: TRBV6-6; j_gene: TRBJ1-5; CDR3aa: CASRTADQPQHF; CDR3nt: TGTGCCAGCAGGACAGCGGACCAGCCCCAGCATTTT
abundance: few; d_gene: TRBD1; v_gene: TRBV11-2; j_gene: TRBJ2-1; CDR3aa: CASNAGTGTLCEQFF; CDR3nt: TGTGCCAGCAACGCCGGGACAGGGACCCTCTGTGAGCAGTTCTTC
abundance: many; d_gene: -; v_gene: TRBV7-2; j_gene: TRBJ2-5; CDR3aa: CASSLAQGETRGGETQYF; CDR3nt: TGTGCCAGCAGCTTAGCACAGGGAGAGACTAGGGGTGGGGAGACCCAGTACTTC
abundance: -; d_gene: -; v_gene: TRBV3-1; j_gene: TRBJ2-1; CDR3aa: CASSQALDSDNNEQFF; CDR3nt: TGTGCCAGCAGCCAAGCTCTGGACAGTGACAACAATGAGCAGTTCTTC
abundance: -; d_gene: -; v_gene: TRBV20-1; j_gene: TRBJ2-7; CDR3aa: CSARVPGGSEQYF; CDR3nt: TGCAGTGCTAGAGTCCCAGGGGGGTCCGAGCAGTACTTC
abundance: many; d_gene: -; v_gene: TRBV7-2; j_gene: TRBJ2-7; CDR3aa: CASSLVTDSYEQYF; CDR3nt: TGTGCCAGCAGCTTAGTTACTGACTCCTACGAGCAGTACTTC
abundance: -; d_gene: TRBD2; v_gene: TRBV20-1; j_gene: TRBJ2-3; CDR3aa: CSARERGGYTDTQYF; CDR3nt: TGCAGTGCTAGAGAACGGGGGGGCTACACAGATACGCAGTATTTT
abundance: -; d_gene: -; v_gene: TRBV6-2/TRBV6-3; j_gene: TRBJ2-5; CDR3aa: CASSQTPGEQYF; CDR3nt: TGTGCCAGCAGCCAGACTCCGGGGGAGCAGTACTTC
abundance: -; d_gene: -; v_gene: TRBV7-2; j_gene: TRBJ1-2; CDR3aa: CASSTYRDTYCYTF; CDR3nt: TGTGCCAGCAGCACGTACCGGGACACCTATTGCTACACCTTC
abundance: few; d_gene: -; v_gene: TRBV29-1; j_gene: TRBJ1-3; CDR3aa: CSVEGPDGGNTIYF; CDR3nt: TGCAGCGTTGAAGGTCCTGACGGTGGAAACACCATATATTTT
abundance: -; d_gene: -; v_gene: TRBV27; j_gene: TRBJ1-2; CDR3aa: CASSLLAGVNYGYTF; CDR3nt: TGTGCCAGCAGTTTATTGGCAGGTGTTAACTATGGCTACACCTTC
abundance: -; d_gene: TRBD2; v_gene: TRBV2; j_gene: TRBJ2-3; CDR3aa: CTSSERLAGVVDTQYF; CDR3nt: TGTACCAGCAGTGAAAGACTAGCGGGGGTTGTGGATACGCAGTATTTT
abundance: many; d_gene: -; v_gene: TRBV9; j_gene: TRBJ1-2; CDR3aa: CASSPGGQGGYTF; CDR3nt: TGTGCCAGCAGCCCTGGGGGGCAAGGAGGCTACACCTTC